These 8 T cell receptor beta chains were all obtained from the same sample, sequenced in a study of Ad26.COV2.S vaccination and SARS-CoV-2 variants. Profiled with immunoSEQ multiplex PCR; TCRdb holds only in-frame clones, not every one. The repertoire holds about 350,000 clones, approximately 90% seen once, with under 4% in the top ten. This material consisted of peripheral blood, taken after recovery from COVID-19. The receptors here all came from a human donor who had recovered from COVID-19.

This clone was recorded once. The chain couples TRBV6-5 to TRBJ2-7, with TRBD1 matching over 12 bases. Germline CDR1 reads MNHEY; CDR2 reads SVGAGI. The CDR3 totals 15 residues. Germline trimming cut 0 bases from V and 6 bases from J; bases unmatched to any gene: 3. In nucleotides, the CDR3 is TGTGCCAGCAGTTACTCCGGGACAGGGGGCTTCGAGCAGTACTTC. Translating it yields CASSYSGTGGFEQYF.

V and J are TRBV11-2 and TRBJ2-3; TRBD1 agrees at 7 bases. The CDR3 is made up of 15 amino acids. The germline V gene has CDR1 SGHAT and CDR2 FQNNGV. V gave up 7 bases and J gave up 2 bases; unmatched junction bases: 9. In DNA form, the CDR3 reads TGTGCCAGCACCCCGGCCGGACAGGCCACAGATACGCAGTATTTT. This gives the protein CASTPAGQATDTQYF.

The rearrangement joins TRBV5-4 to TRBJ1-2; D gene ambiguous. Germline V gene data show CDR1 as SGHNT and CDR2 as YYREEE (reference sequence). The CDR3 covers 14 residues. The germline V and J ends were trimmed by 3 bases and 0 bases, with 9 bases remaining between them. CDR3 nucleotides: TGTGCCAGCAGCTCGGGTGGGGCTAACTATGGCTACACCTTC. This sequence encodes CASSSGGANYGYTF.

This clone has only one observation. This chain joins TRBV6-2 or TRBV6-3 and TRBJ1-1; weak D call: TRBD1 (6 bases). V was trimmed by 2 bases and J by 1 base, leaving 17 bases between them. Germline CDR1 MNHEY, CDR2 SVGEGT. This CDR3 is 17 amino acids long. CDR3 loop: CASSYPSGRGGNTEAFF. The CDR3 coding sequence is TGTGCCAGCAGTTACCCCAGTGGACGAGGGGGGAACACTGAAGCTTTCTTT.

This chain joins TRBV5-1 and TRBJ1-2, with 7 bases that match TRBD1. This CDR3 has 18 residues. J was trimmed by 1 base and V by 2 bases; bases with no gene match: 14. Germline CDR1 is SGHRS and CDR2 is YFSETQ. This CDR3 is CASSFGQAAAADNYGYTF. Here the CDR3 DNA reads TGCGCCAGCAGCTTCGGACAGGCTGCAGCCGCCGATAACTATGGCTACACCTTC.

The V gene is TRBV7-2, the J gene TRBJ2-7; 8 bases agree with TRBD2. The length of the CDR3 is 15 residues. V lost 4 bases and J lost 4; bases outside the gene matches: 9. Germline CDR1 and CDR2: SGHTA and FQGNSA. DNA of the CDR3: TGTGCCAGCAGCTCTATAGCGGGGACTCTTTACGAGCAGTACTTC. Encoded protein: CASSSIAGTLYEQYF.

The chain employs TRBV19 and TRBJ2-1; 10 bases are shared with TRBD2. Germline values: CDR1 LNHDA, CDR2 SQIVND (reference sequence). V gave up 3 bases and J gave up 7 bases; unmatched junction bases: 9. The CDR3 is 16 residues long. CDR3 coding DNA: TGTGCCAGTAGTATTCAGCGGGGGGGCCGTGGTAATGAGCAGTTCTTC. It yields the protein CASSIQRGGRGNEQFF.

The chain is built from TRBV5-1 and TRBJ2-1; D may correspond to TRBD1 or TRBD2 (5 bases each). The CDR3 has 14 residues. Germline CDR1 SGHRS, CDR2 YFSETQ. V shed 2 bases and J shed 0 bases, with 6 bases lying between them. CDR3 nucleotide sequence: TGCGCCAGCAGCTTAGGGACCTCCTACAATGAGCAGTTCTTC. It specifies CASSLGTSYNEQFF. Full variable domain (missing parts from reference TRBV5-1 and TRBJ2-1): KAGVTQTPRYLIKTRGQQVTLSCSPISGHRSVSWYQQTPGQGLQFLFEYFSETQRNKGNFPGRFSGRQFSNSRSEMNVSTLELGDSALYLCASSLGTSYNEQFFGPGTRLTVL.